This T cell receptor beta chain derives from a study of blood T cell repertoires in COVID-19 (dated by TCRdb to the early 2020s). General notes on the study: Samples covering the acute and convalescent phases of COVID-19 were provided by collaborators in the United States, Italy and Spain. Samples were obtained from the ongoing ImmuneRACE study (first 160 participants) and from approximately 1,200 subjects provided by 6 global collaborators. Sample metadata almost always included a de-identified subject ID, COVID-19 status, age in years and sex. Subjects who had been exposed to COVID-19, were actively infected with it, or had recovered from it provided the deeply sampled blood TCRbeta repertoires that made up the dataset. Where HLA class I and class II types were available, the types were taken from metadata supplied by the sample provider, not from assay-based typing. The repertoires were made available in a free public database intended to serve as a resource for research on the immune response to SARS-CoV-2. The prospective study material was composed of cDNA or gDNA derived from T cells, B-cell-depleted T cells, or PBMCs. Summary of the overall study and its limitations: The amount of clinical and demographic metadata varied by source and participant and was provided uncurated.

The collaborating institutions used their own protocols to collect whole blood in K2EDTA tubes. Collaborator samples were shipped for TCRbeta analysis as frozen whole blood, isolated PBMCs, or DNA extracted from either sample type. TCRbeta CDR3 regions were amplified from genomic DNA by means of the immunoSEQ Assay, a bias-controlled multiplex PCR. The paper's data handling went like this. The number of nucleated cells in each sample was estimated from the amplification of reference gene primers within the assay. To quantify the absolute abundance of each unique TCRbeta CDR3 rearrangement, sequence reads were collapsed and filtered. Productive Simpson clonality was computed per sample as the square root of Simpson's diversity index over productive rearrangements. TCRdb provides this immuneACCESS table in a form limited to in-frame rearrangements. Some clones are lacking; in checked studies, under half of them reflect an unresolved V gene, and why the rest are absent is not known. V, J and clone size reflect that table, while D and trimming were determined from the DNA. For this sample there are over 200,000 clones; roughly 82% appear just once. The top ten hold less than 15% of the sample.

With respect to this clone: It has no known antigen specificity. Base qualities are not provided; no much larger clone lies one nucleotide away.

The germline V gene gives CDR1 as LGHNA and CDR2 as YSLEER. The CDR3 sequence holds 15 residues, the cysteine and phenylalanine included. Only the CDR3 part of the read is kept: 45 bases, read in frame from the first base. V and J lose 4 bases and 2 bases, and a span of 15 bases separates them. The V gene is TRBV4-3 and the J gene is TRBJ2-7; TRBD1 is possibly the D segment (6 matching bases). Material for sequencing was peripheral blood. This TCR derives from a middle-aged woman with acute or convalescent COVID-19. CDR3 protein: CASSPTTGNTYEQYF. The DNA is as follows: TGCGCCAGCAGCCCTACTACAGGGAATACCTACGAGCAGTACTTC.